A single sample gave rise to the 21 T cell receptor beta chains below, sequenced in a study of Ad26.COV2.S vaccination and SARS-CoV-2 variants. Treatment specified: around 19 received Ad26.COV2.S at low or high dose, single or two shots; about 5 received placebo; per-sample allocation not given. Samples were taken on day 63 after the first vaccine or placebo injection. Sequencing was performed with immunoSEQ multiplex PCR; in TCRdb, only in-frame clones are kept and a portion is missing. Of around 450,000 clones listed, approximately 87% were seen once; the top ten hold about 3.6%. This specimen consisted of peripheral blood, obtained in a trial of Ad26.COV2.S vaccine versus placebo. The receptors come from a person between 18 and 65 years old who received the Ad26.COV2.S COVID-19 vaccine or a placebo.

The genes are TRBV11-3 and TRBJ2-3; D gene ambiguous. The V and J ends lost 4 bases and 0 bases respectively, with 11 bases between them. The germline V gene has CDR1 SGHNT and CDR2 YENEEA. The CDR3 is 15 residues long. CDR3 sequence (DNA): TGTGCCAGCAGCTCGGACGGAACTAGCACAGATACGCAGTATTTT. Translation gives CASSSDGTSTDTQYF.

The table lists this clone with a count of one. V usage is TRBV7-9 and J usage is TRBJ1-1; no firm D call. The CDR3 is 14 amino acids. Deletions cut 5 bases from V and 0 bases from J, with 10 bases between. Germline CDR1 SEHNR, CDR2 FQNEAQ (reference sequence). The CDR3 DNA sequence: TGTGCCAGCAGCGTGACGGGAATGAACACTGAAGCTTTCTTT. Protein product: CASSVTGMNTEAFF.

CDR3 sequence reads: CASSPSGGAINEQFF. CDR3 sequence (DNA): TGTGCCAGCAGCCCTAGCGGGGGGGCGATCAATGAGCAGTTCTTC. The chain links TRBV28 to TRBJ2-1; 12 bases match TRBD2. Germline lookup yields CDR1 MDHEN and CDR2 SYDVKM. There are 15 residues in the CDR3. The junction had 6 bases not matched to a gene; V was cut back by 6 bases and J by 6 bases.

This chain links TRBV7-2 with TRBJ1-6; D gene uncertain. Germline CDR1 and CDR2: SGHTA and FQGNSA. The CDR3 is 15 amino acids. With 5 bases removed from V and 10 bases from J, the gap between germline ends came to 18 bases. The CDR3 loop is CASSESTRNSSPLHF. The CDR3 nucleotides read TGTGCCAGCAGCGAGTCAACGAGAAATTCCTCACCCCTCCACTTT.

The V call is TRBV11-2, the J call TRBJ2-7; weak D call: TRBD1 (5 bases). The CDR3 runs 15 residues. The V end was cut by 5 bases, the J end by 2 bases, with 16 bases between. The germline CDR1 and CDR2 sequences are SGHAT and FQNNGV. In DNA, the CDR3 is TGTGCCAGCAGCCCAGCCCGACAGACAGCCTACGAGCAGTACTTC. Translation gives CASSPARQTAYEQYF.

The V and J genes are TRBV4-1 and TRBJ1-3, with TRBD1 matching 9 bases. The CDR3 sequence is 15 residues long. The germline V gene encodes CDR1 MGHRA and CDR2 YSYEKL. The junction had 3 bases not matched to a gene; V was cut back by 4 bases and J by 2 bases. The CDR3 spells CASSPRQGAGNTIYF. The CDR3 DNA sequence: TGCGCCAGCAGCCCACGACAGGGGGCTGGAAACACCATATATTTT.

This clone is a singleton in its sample. This sequence joins TRBV2 and TRBJ1-1; 10 bases align to TRBD1. Germline V gives CDR1 SNHLY, CDR2 FYNNEI. V was pared by 4 bases and J by 6 bases, with 2 bases of the junction left unmatched. This CDR3 is built from 13 residues. DNA for the CDR3: TGTGCCAGCAGTGGACAGGGGGCTTCTGAAGCTTTCTTT. This encodes CASSGQGASEAFF.

The CDR3 DNA follows: TGTGCCAGCAGTTGGTTAAACAAAAACATTCAGTACTTC. This gives the protein CASSWLNKNIQYF. The genes are TRBV6-6 and TRBJ2-4; no clear D gene. Between the trimmed V and J ends, which lost 4 bases and 3 bases, there was a span of 7 bases. In germline, CDR1 is MNHNY, CDR2 SVGAGI (reference sequence). The CDR3 extends over 13 amino acids.

This clone was detected once. J is TRBJ2-3 and V is TRBV4-2; weak D call: TRBD1 (5 bases). Trimming left V 4 bases short and J 4 bases short, with 21 bases between. This CDR3 is built from 17 residues. Per the germline V gene, CDR1 is LGHNA and CDR2 is YNFKEQ. This CDR3 reads CASSRQGEVDGSDTQYF. Written as DNA, the CDR3 is TGTGCCAGCAGCCGCCAAGGGGAAGTAGATGGATCAGATACGCAGTATTTT.

CDR3 region: CASTHFKHSNTEAFF. In DNA, the CDR3 is TGTGCCAGCACCCACTTTAAGCATTCCAACACTGAAGCTTTCTTT. This chain uses TRBV6-5 with TRBJ1-1; D call uncertain. CDR1 and CDR2 (germline): MNHEY, SVGAGI. Deletions cut 7 bases from V and 2 bases from J, with 17 bases between. This CDR3 has 15 amino acids.

V gene TRBV20-1 combines with J gene TRBJ1-2; D uncertain. There are 11 residues in the CDR3. V lost 4 bases to trimming and J lost 4 bases, with 7 bases between them. Germline V CDR1 and CDR2: DFQATT, SNEGSKA (reference sequence). The DNA of the CDR3 is TGCAGTGCTAAAAGAACCTATGGCTACACCTTC. It encodes CSAKRTYGYTF.

The J gene is TRBJ1-1, the V gene TRBV5-1; maybe TRBD1 (5 bases). Trimming shortened V by 4 bases and J by 1 base, and 14 bases separated the two germline ends. Germline V gene data show CDR1 as SGHRS and CDR2 as YFSETQ. The CDR3 is 15 residues long. The CDR3 DNA reads as TGCGCCAGCAGCCCTCAGGGACCAGGGAACACTGAAGCTTTCTTT. Protein sequence: CASSPQGPGNTEAFF.

The V gene is TRBV5-6, the J gene TRBJ1-2; D gene unclear. The V gene's germline CDR1 is SGHDT and CDR2 YYEEEE. The CDR3 totals 14 residues. The germline V and J ends were trimmed by 4 bases and 4 bases, with 14 bases remaining between them. CDR3 region: CASSLGGEVYGYTF. The CDR3, as DNA: TGTGCCAGCAGCCTAGGTGGGGAGGTCTATGGCTACACCTTC.

This clone has a single count. This rearrangement joins TRBV14 to TRBJ2-1; 9 nucleotides line up with TRBD1. Germline loops: CDR1 SGHDN, CDR2 FVKESK. There are 17 residues in the CDR3. J gave up 7 bases and V 1 base, and 11 bases lay outside the gene matches. CDR3 coding DNA: TGTGCCAGCAGCCAAGGGGCCGGGACAGGGAGTGAAAATGAGCAGTTCTTC. Amino acid sequence: CASSQGAGTGSENEQFF.

J is TRBJ2-2 and V is TRBV30; TRBD1 matches 7 bases. The CDR3 is 15 residues long. Per germline, CDR1 GTSNPN and CDR2 SVGIG (reference sequence). Trimming took 7 bases from V and 4 from J; bases not matched to a gene: 12. DNA of the CDR3: TGTGCCTTTCACAGGGGTCCCTTGGGCACCGGGGAGCTGTTTTTT. This sequence encodes CAFHRGPLGTGELFF.

The chain joins TRBV5-6 to TRBJ2-3, with D perhaps assigned TRBD1 or TRBD2 (6 bases each). From germline, CDR1 is SGHDT and CDR2 YYEEEE. The length of the CDR3 is 14 residues. The V and J ends lost 2 bases and 5 bases respectively, with 12 bases between them. CDR3: CASSFRGQVDTQYF. CDR3 sequence (DNA): TGTGCCAGCAGCTTCCGGGGGCAGGTAGATACGCAGTATTTT.

This clone was seen a handful of times. The gene calls are TRBV29-1 and TRBJ2-1, with 7 bases aligning to TRBD1. The V and J ends lost 7 bases and 9 bases, in that order; junction bases with no gene match: 6. The CDR3 has 11 amino acids. Germline V lookup: CDR1 SQVTM, CDR2 ANQGSEA. The CDR3 nucleotides are TGCAGCGCAACAGGGGCTGGTGAGCAGTTCTTC. Its protein is CSATGAGEQFF.

The chain uses TRBV30 and TRBJ2-3, with TRBD2 identical over 9 bases. Germline trimming cut 4 bases from V and 4 bases from J; bases unmatched to any gene: 3. This CDR3 region has 13 residues. The germline V gene has CDR1 GTSNPN and CDR2 SVGIG (reference sequence). This chain's CDR3 is CAWTERGADTQYF. The CDR3 nucleotides are TGTGCCTGGACGGAGCGGGGGGCAGATACGCAGTATTTT.

The V call is TRBV12-1, the J call TRBJ2-2; TRBD2 is taken as the D call from the table, unchecked against the DNA. TRBV12-1 has pseudogene status. The CDR3 is made up of 16 amino acids. CDR3 sequence reads: CASSFGGGQNTGELFF. In DNA, the CDR3 is TGTGCCAGCAGCTTTGGGGGGGGCCAGAACACCGGGGAGCTGTTTTTT.

The chain has TRBV2 and TRBJ2-2; D remains ambiguous. The CDR3 spans 14 residues. Trimming took off 4 bases at V and 7 bases at J, with 13 bases between the two ends. Germline CDR1 and CDR2: SNHLY and FYNNEI. Written as DNA, the CDR3 is TGTGCCAGCAGTGCCTTGACCTTGGTCGGGGAGCTGTTTTTT. It encodes CASSALTLVGELFF.

This chain uses TRBV6-5 with TRBJ2-7; 8 positions agree with TRBD1. This CDR3 region has 12 residues. The germline V gene encodes CDR1 MNHEY and CDR2 SVGAGI. V gave up 4 bases and J gave up 5 bases; unmatched junction bases: 1. The CDR3 sequence is CASSWTGNEQYF. The CDR3 nucleotides are TGTGCCAGCAGTTGGACAGGGAACGAGCAGTACTTC.